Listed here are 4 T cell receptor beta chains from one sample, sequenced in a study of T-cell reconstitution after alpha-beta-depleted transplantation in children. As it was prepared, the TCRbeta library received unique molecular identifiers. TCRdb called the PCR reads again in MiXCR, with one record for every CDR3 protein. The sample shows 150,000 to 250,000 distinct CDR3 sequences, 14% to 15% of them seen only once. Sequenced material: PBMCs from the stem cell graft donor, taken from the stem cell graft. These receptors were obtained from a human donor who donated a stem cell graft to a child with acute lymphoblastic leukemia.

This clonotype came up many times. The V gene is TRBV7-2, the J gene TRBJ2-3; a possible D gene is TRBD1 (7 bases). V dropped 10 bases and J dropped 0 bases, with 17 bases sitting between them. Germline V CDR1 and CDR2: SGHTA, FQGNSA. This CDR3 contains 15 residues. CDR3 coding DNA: TGTGCCATCAAGAGGGGGGACAGCAGCACAGATACGCAGTATTTT. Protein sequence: CAIKRGDSSTDTQYF.

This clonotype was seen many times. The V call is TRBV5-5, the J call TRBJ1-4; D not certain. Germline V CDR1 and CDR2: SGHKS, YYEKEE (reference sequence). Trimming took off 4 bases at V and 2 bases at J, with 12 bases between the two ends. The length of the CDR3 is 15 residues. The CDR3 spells CASSPEVGTNEKLFF. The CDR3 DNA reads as TGTGCCAGCAGCCCAGAAGTAGGGACTAATGAAAAACTGTTTTTT.

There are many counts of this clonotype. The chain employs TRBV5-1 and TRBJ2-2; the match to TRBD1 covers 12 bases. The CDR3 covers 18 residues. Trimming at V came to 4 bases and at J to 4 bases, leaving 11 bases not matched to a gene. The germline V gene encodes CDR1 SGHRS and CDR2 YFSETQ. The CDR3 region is CASSRDRGPPTGTGELFF. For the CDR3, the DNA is TGCGCCAGCAGCAGGGACAGGGGGCCCCCAACGGGCACCGGGGAGCTGTTTTTT.

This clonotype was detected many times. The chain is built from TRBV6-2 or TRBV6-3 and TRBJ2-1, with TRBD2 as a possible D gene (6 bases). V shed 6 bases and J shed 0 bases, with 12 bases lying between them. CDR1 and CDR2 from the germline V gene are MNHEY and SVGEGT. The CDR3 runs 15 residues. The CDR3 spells CASSTRDFSYNEQFF. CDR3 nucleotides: TGTGCCAGCAGCACCCGGGACTTCTCCTACAATGAGCAGTTCTTC.